One sample yielded the 24 T cell receptor beta chains listed below, sequenced in a study of cytomegalovirus exposure and HLA in healthy donors. Researchers ran the PCR with 60 Vbeta and 13 Jbeta primers. Clones were sequenced by immunoSEQ multiplex PCR, and TCRdb holds only the in-frame ones, with some missing. The table lists 160,000 or so clones, roughly 85% of them singletons. Sequencing was done on a sample of PBMCs. Receptor source: a man younger than 35 in good health and CMV-seropositive.

The chain couples TRBV18 to TRBJ2-3; 10 bases are a match to TRBD1. Germline V gives CDR1 KGHSH, CDR2 LQKENI. V lost 1 base, J lost 3 bases, and 1 base stayed unmatched. This CDR3 has 15 residues. Here the CDR3 reads CASSPRDRGTDTQYF. The DNA of the CDR3 is TGTGCCAGCTCACCACGGGACAGGGGAACAGATACGCAGTATTTT.

The genes are TRBV19 and TRBJ2-3; D not certain. V lost 3 bases and J lost 4, with 5 bases in between. This CDR3 spans 12 amino acids. Germline loops: CDR1 LNHDA, CDR2 SQIVND (reference sequence). CDR3 coding DNA: TGTGCCAGTAGTATTCCTCCAGATACGCAGTATTTT. Protein product: CASSIPPDTQYF.

The V and J genes are TRBV5-6 and TRBJ2-1, with 9 bases that match TRBD2. Germline V CDR1 and CDR2: SGHDT, YYEEEE. With V trimmed by 6 bases and J by 9 bases, 13 bases remained unmatched. The CDR3 runs to 15 residues. The CDR3 loop reads CASTPTSGFFGEQFF. The DNA of the CDR3 is TGTGCCAGCACACCGACTAGCGGTTTTTTTGGTGAGCAGTTCTTC. Looking up the rest from reference TRBV5-6 and TRBJ2-1 gives the full variable domain: DAGVTQSPTHLIKTRGQQVTLRCSPKSGHDTVSWYQQALGQGPQFIFQYYEEEERQRGNFPDRFSGHQFPNYSSELNVNALLLGDSALYLCASTPTSGFFGEQFFGPGTRLTVL.

The chain joins TRBV2 to TRBJ2-7; the match to TRBD1 covers 10 bases. The CDR3 is made up of 14 amino acids. The junction had 6 bases not matched to a gene; V was cut back by 8 bases and J by 2 bases. Germline V gene data show CDR1 as SNHLY and CDR2 as FYNNEI. The CDR3 bases are TGTGCCAGCGTCCGGACAGGGGGAACCTACGAGCAGTACTTC. As protein: CASVRTGGTYEQYF.

The chain employs TRBV4-1 and TRBJ2-7, with 12 bases matching TRBD2. CDR1 MGHRA and CDR2 YSYEKL come from the germline V gene. This CDR3 comprises 16 residues. J lost 2 bases, V lost 0 bases, and 2 bases had no gene match. This CDR3 reads CASSQEGTSGPYEQYF. CDR3 sequence (DNA): TGCGCCAGCAGCCAAGAAGGGACTAGCGGGCCCTACGAGCAGTACTTC.

This clone has only one observation. The chain couples TRBV6-5 to TRBJ1-5; 8 positions agree with TRBD1. This CDR3 spans 15 amino acids. Germline V gene sequence: CDR1 MNHEY, CDR2 SVGAGI. Trimming cost V 7 bases and J 8 bases; bases outside gene matches: 13. CDR3 sequence reads: CASTYRGSQWEPQHF. DNA of the CDR3: TGTGCCAGCACGTACAGGGGGTCTCAATGGGAGCCCCAGCATTTT.

This clone was counted only a few times. CDR3 region: CASSVQGSEAFF. In DNA, the CDR3 is TGTGCCAGCAGCGTACAGGGGAGCGAAGCTTTCTTT. The chain joins TRBV13 to TRBJ1-1; 7 bases are shared with TRBD1. Germline V lookup: CDR1 PRHDT, CDR2 FYEKMQ (reference sequence). Losses at the gene ends were 5 bases for V and 8 bases for J; bases not matched to a gene: 5. This CDR3 comprises 12 residues.

The chain recombines TRBV28 with TRBJ1-1; 9 nucleotides agree with TRBD1. The germline V gene encodes CDR1 MDHEN and CDR2 SYDVKM. The CDR3 loop spans 13 amino acids. V was clipped by 9 bases and J by 4 bases; unmatched bases: 6. Here the CDR3 DNA reads TGTGCCAGTTTCGGGACAGGGCTCACTGAAGCTTTCTTT. Its translation is CASFGTGLTEAFF.

Here the CDR3 reads CASSVRGRVSGYTF. DNA of the CDR3: TGTGCCAGCAGTGTGAGAGGCAGGGTTAGTGGCTACACCTTC. The rearrangement joins TRBV6-4 to TRBJ1-2, with D possibly matching TRBD1 (5 bases). Trimming pared 4 bases from V and 7 bases from J, leaving 16 bases between. The length of the CDR3 is 14 residues. From germline, CDR1 is MRHNA and CDR2 SNTAGT.

This clone occurred once. This chain's CDR3 is CASSLQTSGRAGGELFF. CDR3 bases: TGCGCCAGCAGCTTGCAAACTAGCGGGAGGGCTGGCGGGGAGCTGTTTTTT. The V gene is TRBV5-1, the J gene TRBJ2-2; 13 bases fit TRBD2. The CDR3 has 17 residues. V was pared by 1 base and J by 7 bases, with 7 bases of the junction left unmatched. Germline CDR1 reads SGHRS; CDR2 reads YFSETQ.

CDR3 amino acids: CASGDRGQDEKLFF. In nucleotides, the CDR3 is TGTGCCAGCGGGGACAGGGGCCAGGATGAAAAACTGTTTTTT. The chain links TRBV5-4 to TRBJ1-4; TRBD1 aligns across 10 bases. Per germline, CDR1 SGHNT and CDR2 YYREEE (reference sequence). The CDR3 totals 14 residues. The V and J ends lost 7 bases and 6 bases, in that order; junction bases with no gene match: 6.

The chain combines TRBV13 with TRBJ2-7; D is unclear. Germline CDR1 is PRHDT and CDR2 is FYEKMQ (reference sequence). V gave up 0 bases and J gave up 7 bases, with 13 bases separating them. This CDR3 spans 14 amino acids. In DNA form, the CDR3 reads TGTGCCAGCAGCTTAGGCCTAAGACACGGTGAGCAGTACTTC. Its protein is CASSLGLRHGEQYF. Full variable domain (remainder filled in from reference TRBV13 and TRBJ2-7): AAGVIQSPRHLIKEKRETATLKCYPIPRHDTVYWYQQGPGQDPQFLISFYEKMQSDKGSIPDRFSAQQFSDYHSELNMSSLELGDSALYFCASSLGLRHGEQYFGPGTRLTVT.

The chain combines TRBV13 with TRBJ2-7; D might be TRBD1 (5 bases). Trimming shortened V by 5 bases and J by 2 bases, and 16 bases separated the two germline ends. The CDR3 covers 15 residues. Germline V gene data show CDR1 as PRHDT and CDR2 as FYEKMQ (reference sequence). The CDR3 reads CASSLAVGPTYEQYF. The CDR3 region has the DNA TGTGCCAGCAGCCTCGCAGTGGGGCCCACCTACGAGCAGTACTTC.

This rearrangement joins TRBV6-6 to TRBJ2-5, with D possibly TRBD2 on 6 matching bases. Germline assignment: CDR1 MNHNY and CDR2 SVGAGI (reference sequence). V lost 9 bases, J lost 5 bases, and 10 bases lay in between. CDR3 size: 11 residues. The CDR3 DNA is TGTGCCAGACCAGGGAGGGAGACCCAGTACTTC. Translated, it gives CARPGRETQYF.

V usage is TRBV30 and J usage is TRBJ1-2; 7 nucleotides line up with TRBD1. This CDR3 has 15 residues. Germline values: CDR1 GTSNPN, CDR2 SVGIG (reference sequence). CDR3 region: CALDLAGGLLYGYTF. The DNA for the CDR3 is TGTGCTCTGGACCTTGCAGGGGGGCTCCTCTATGGCTACACCTTC.

The chain's CDR3 is CASSRPGQMAYEQYF. The CDR3 bases are TGTGCCAGCAGTCGTCCAGGACAGATGGCCTACGAGCAGTACTTC. The chain couples TRBV6-5 to TRBJ2-7; possibly TRBD1 for D (6 bases). This CDR3 comprises 15 residues. CDR1 MNHEY and CDR2 SVGAGI come from the germline V gene. V was clipped by 5 bases and J by 2 bases, with 16 bases between them.

A word on this clone: At one boundary the junction diverges from the germline segment, which might be a read error. The chain carries TRBV7-9 and TRBJ1-2; tentative D call: TRBD1 (6 bases). The CDR3 contains 12 residues. Germline-derived CDR1 and CDR2 are SEHNR and FQNEAQ (reference sequence). The CDR3 loop is CASSLDRERYSF. For the CDR3, the DNA is TGTGCCAGCAGCTTAGACAGGGAACGCTACTCCTTC.

The chain employs TRBV19 and TRBJ2-2; 7 bases map to TRBD1. Germline V gives CDR1 LNHDA, CDR2 SQIVND (reference sequence). The CDR3 is 16 residues long. Unmatched junction bases numbered 9, after V lost 4 bases and J lost 4 bases. Here the CDR3 reads CASSTRQGPSTGELFF. As DNA, the CDR3 is TGTGCCAGTAGTACAAGACAGGGACCTTCCACCGGGGAGCTGTTTTTT.

The chain links TRBV5-4 to TRBJ1-1, with 10 bases matching TRBD1. Germline V CDR1 and CDR2: SGHNT, YYREEE (reference sequence). Unmatched junction bases numbered 1, after V lost 0 bases and J lost 5 bases. The CDR3 length is 14 residues. The CDR3 is CASSLADRGTEAFF. CDR3 DNA sequence: TGTGCCAGCAGCTTGGCGGACAGGGGGACTGAAGCTTTCTTT.

This clone has only a few counts. CDR3 region: CASDRTGGPRPNTGELFF. The CDR3 DNA follows: TGTGCCAGCGATCGGACGGGGGGTCCACGTCCGAACACCGGGGAGCTGTTTTTT. This rearrangement joins TRBV28 to TRBJ2-2; TRBD2 matches 7 bases. Germline CDR1 reads MDHEN; CDR2 reads SYDVKM. The CDR3 length is 18 residues. J gave up 0 bases and V 8 bases, and 15 bases lay outside the gene matches.

The chain uses TRBV11-2 and TRBJ2-7; D may be TRBD2 (6 bases). The CDR3 covers 14 residues. With 2 bases removed from V and 7 bases from J, the gap between germline ends came to 15 bases. Germline V gene lookup returns CDR1 SGHAT and CDR2 FQNNGV. CDR3 DNA: TGTGCCAGCAGCTTACTAGGGACCCGGGGGGAGCAGTACTTC. This gives the protein CASSLLGTRGEQYF.

The chain joins TRBV6-5 to TRBJ2-5, with TRBD1 matching over 7 bases. The CDR3 length is 13 residues. V lost 7 bases and J lost 1; bases outside the gene matches: 3. Germline assignment: CDR1 MNHEY and CDR2 SVGAGI. CDR3 nucleotide sequence: TGTGCCAGCACCAGGGACAGCCAAGAGACCCAGTACTTC. Translation gives CASTRDSQETQYF.

V gene TRBV6-1 combines with J gene TRBJ2-7; TRBD1 agrees at 7 bases. The CDR3 is 14 amino acids. The V gene's germline CDR1 is MNHNS and CDR2 SASEGT. Trimming cost V 1 base and J 5 bases; bases outside gene matches: 5. The CDR3 DNA reads as TGTGCCAGCAGTGAAGAACAGGGGTTCCACGAGCAGTACTTC. Encoded protein: CASSEEQGFHEQYF.

The J gene is TRBJ2-7, the V gene TRBV13; possible D gene TRBD2, 5 bases. Trimming removed 5 bases from V and 6 bases from J, with 11 bases in between. The length of the CDR3 is 12 residues. Per the germline V gene, CDR1 is PRHDT and CDR2 is FYEKMQ (reference sequence). CDR3 in amino acids: CASSRILGEQYF. The CDR3 bases are TGTGCCAGCAGCAGGATACTAGGCGAGCAGTACTTC. Complete variable domain (other parts from reference TRBV13 and TRBJ2-7): AAGVIQSPRHLIKEKRETATLKCYPIPRHDTVYWYQQGPGQDPQFLISFYEKMQSDKGSIPDRFSAQQFSDYHSELNMSSLELGDSALYFCASSRILGEQYFGPGTRLTVT.